The clone carrying this TCR beta chain was recorded once. Antigen specificity is unknown. The study drew its donors from healthy HIV-negative adults without recent acute infections or vaccinations. The record originates from a study of shared clonotypes between healthy human individuals. Broader study findings: Clonotype sharing among donors likely depends on sequencing depth.

CDR1 WSHSY and CDR2 SAAADI come from the germline V gene. Trimming cost V 7 bases and J 0 bases, with 11 bases left between them. This CDR3 comprises 14 residues. In the original workflow: From ImmunoSEQ came sequences covering only the junction and carrying no quality scores, so filtering differed. TCRdb's copy holds only in-frame clones and misses some; the assay was immunoSEQ multiplex PCR. D and trimming were read from the DNA, whereas the V and J calls and clone size are those reported in that table. This sample has approximately 510,000 clones, with 79% found just once. The sequenced material came from PBMCs. J is TRBJ2-3 and V is TRBV10-2, with D tentatively TRBD1 or TRBD2 (7 bases each). The source of this sequence is a woman aged 40 to 50 in good health. Some clones in this sample may be carry-over from other donors' samples. This CDR3 reads CASIQGGSTDTQYF. The CDR3 region has the DNA TGCGCCAGCATCCAGGGGGGGAGCACAGATACGCAGTATTTT.